The 19 T cell receptor beta chains listed next were all sequenced from one sample in a study of T cell clonality in common variable immunodeficiency. Here immunoSEQ multiplex PCR was the method, and the copy in TCRdb shows in-frame clones only, minus some. The data show roughly 30,000 clones, with none appearing a single time. Sequences were obtained from peripheral blood mononuclear cells. The receptors were gathered from a person aged 18-70 years in good health.

As to this clone: A much more abundant neighbour one base away suggests this may be a read error. The CDR3 is cut off 3 residues early in the read; its end comes from the germline J gene. The genes are TRBV5-1 and TRBJ2-5; D is perhaps TRBD1 (6 bases). Germline V gives CDR1 SGHRS, CDR2 YFSETQ. V gave up 4 bases and J gave up 0 bases, with 16 bases separating them. The CDR3 spans 16 residues. CDR3 DNA, as far as it was read: TGCGCCAGCAGCCCTCATCCTGGACAGAACCAAGAGACC. This translates into CASSPHPGQNQET. The complete CDR3 sequence is CASSPHPGQNQETQYF.

This clone showed up many times. The read falls 3 residues short of the CDR3 end, and the missing part is taken from the germline J gene. The genes are TRBV5-1 and TRBJ2-2; D might be TRBD1 (7 bases). Germline values: CDR1 SGHRS, CDR2 YFSETQ. CDR3 length equals 15 residues. Trimming stripped 1 base from V and 5 bases from J, with 12 bases between. CDR3 sequence: CASSLRAGGTGELFF. CDR3 DNA (partial): TGCGCCAGCAGCTTGCGGGCAGGGGGGACCGGGGAG.

This clone appeared a few times. From the germline J gene comes the end of the CDR3, since the read stops 3 residues before it. J is TRBJ2-1 and V is TRBV20-1, with 9 bases lining up with TRBD2. The CDR3 contains 16 residues. The ends lost 1 base at V and 3 bases at J; junction bases unmatched: 7. In germline, CDR1 is DFQATT, CDR2 SNEGSKA (reference sequence). The sequenced part of the CDR3 DNA is TGCAGTGCTAGAGGGGATTGGCGGGGGGGCTACAATGAG. Its translation: CSARGDWRGGYNE. The complete CDR3 protein is CSARGDWRGGYNEQFF.

At least ten counts were recorded for this clone. The CDR3 extends 3 residues past the end of the read, so its final part is completed from the germline J gene. The chain is built from TRBV5-8 and TRBJ2-3, with TRBD2 matching 9 bases. CDR1 and CDR2 from the germline V gene are SGHTS and YDEGEE. The CDR3 spans 15 residues. With 0 bases clipped from V and 3 bases from J, the junction kept 2 bases outside the gene matches. The chain's CDR3 is CASSLELAGTDTQYF. The DNA read from the CDR3 is TGTGCCAGCAGCTTGGAGCTAGCGGGAACAGATACG.

This clone was found many times. The read finishes 3 residues shy of the CDR3 end, and the germline J gene is used to complete it. J is TRBJ2-2 and V is TRBV20-1; 11 bases are a match to TRBD2. Germline V gene sequence: CDR1 DFQATT, CDR2 SNEGSKA (reference sequence). Germline trimming cut 0 bases from V and 5 bases from J; bases unmatched to any gene: 5. The CDR3 extends over 16 amino acids. This CDR3 reads CSARDLAGGATGELFF. The CDR3 bases that were read are TGCAGTGCTAGAGACTTAGCGGGGGGGGCGACCGGGGAG.

The table lists this clone with many counts. CDR3 sequence reads: CAISETGTSGYEQYF. Partial CDR3 DNA: TGTGCCATCAGTGAGACAGGGACTAGCGGTTACGAG. The chain is built from TRBV10-3 and TRBJ2-7, with 11 bases fitting TRBD2. The read comes to an end 3 residues before the CDR3 does, leaving the germline J gene to fill in the end. CDR1 is ENHRY and CDR2 is SYGVKD in the germline V gene. With V trimmed by 2 bases and J by 4 bases, 4 bases remained unmatched. The CDR3 is made up of 15 amino acids.

This clone was counted between two and nine times. The read finishes 3 residues shy of the CDR3 end, and the germline J gene is used to complete it. The V gene is TRBV11-1, the J gene TRBJ2-7; 7 nucleotides agree with TRBD1. The CDR3 totals 14 residues. Germline assignment: CDR1 SGHAT and CDR2 FQDESV (reference sequence). J lost 4 bases, V lost 4 bases, and 7 bases had no gene match. The CDR3: CASSYTGVGYEQYF. CDR3 DNA, as far as it was read: TGTGCCAGCAGCTATACAGGGGTAGGGTACGAG.

This clone showed up many times. A junction boundary mismatches the germline segment, possibly from a read error. The read finishes 3 residues shy of the CDR3 end, and the germline J gene is used to complete it. This chain connects TRBV4-2 to TRBJ2-1; D is perhaps TRBD1 (6 bases). The CDR3 has 14 residues. In germline, CDR1 is LGHNA, CDR2 YNFKEQ. CDR3 bases read: TGCGCCAGCAGCCAAGAACAGGGTGGAGGTGAG. Translation: CASSQEQGGGE. The full CDR3 reads CASSQEQGGGEQFF.

As to this clone: One end of the junction fails to match germline, which may point to a read error. The CDR3 is cut off 3 residues early in the read; its end comes from the germline J gene. This chain joins TRBV20-1 and TRBJ1-1; possible D gene TRBD1, 5 bases. The length of the CDR3 is 13 residues. The germline V gene has CDR1 DFQATT and CDR2 SNEGSKA (reference sequence). The CDR3 reads CSAEGLYRTDAFF. CDR3 DNA (partial): TGCAGTGCGGAGGGACTCTACAGGACTGAC.

As to this clone: The sequenced fragment ends 3 residues before the CDR3 boundary, so the rest is inferred from the germline J gene. V and J are TRBV7-9 and TRBJ2-3; 8 nucleotides agree with TRBD2. V shed 7 bases, J shed 5 bases, and the junction held 11 bases outside the gene matches. This CDR3 spans 15 amino acids. Germline assignment: CDR1 SEHNR and CDR2 FQNEAQ (reference sequence). CDR3 bases read: TGTGCCAGCAACCAAGTCGGGGGGGCAGGAGATACG. Translating gives CASNQVGGAGDT. The complete CDR3 sequence is CASNQVGGAGDTQYF.

The table lists this clone with many counts. CDR3 DNA (partial): TGCAGCGTCCGGGGGGGCGCGGATACG. Its translation is CSVRGGADT. The whole CDR3 protein reads CSVRGGADTQYF. The rearrangement joins TRBV29-1 to TRBJ2-3; 8 bases fit TRBD2. Read sequence stops 3 residues before the CDR3 end, and the germline J gene provides the missing end. The J segment lost 6 bases and the V segment lost 6 bases, leaving 5 bases of the junction unmatched. The length of the CDR3 is 12 residues. Per germline, CDR1 SQVTM and CDR2 ANQGSEA.

This clone was observed many times. The read halts 3 residues ahead of the CDR3 end, with the missing end drawn from the germline J gene. This chain joins TRBV29-1 and TRBJ1-2; D might be TRBD1 (6 bases). V was cut by 7 bases and J by 7 bases, with 25 bases left in between. The CDR3 runs to 15 residues. Germline CDR1 is SQVTM and CDR2 is ANQGSEA. CDR3 DNA, as far as it was read: TGCAGCGCTGTCCCCAGTACACAGGGAAGAGGTGGC. Amino acids: CSAVPSTQGRGG. Given in full, the CDR3 is CSAVPSTQGRGGYTF.

This clone was counted ten times or more. The CDR3 is cut off 3 residues early in the read; its end comes from the germline J gene. V usage is TRBV5-1 and J usage is TRBJ1-1; no clear D. V dropped 7 bases and J dropped 5 bases, with 9 bases sitting between them. The CDR3 is 11 amino acids. Germline lookup yields CDR1 SGHRS and CDR2 YFSETQ. The part of the CDR3 DNA that was read is TGCGCCAGCTTGCGGGGTACTGAA. Amino acid sequence: CASLRGTE. The full CDR3 is CASLRGTEAFF.

This clone occurred a few times. CDR3 DNA, as far as it was read: TGCAGTGCCCTCCTCCACGGGGGGGCGGATGAG. Amino acid sequence: CSALLHGGADE. The whole CDR3 is CSALLHGGADEQFF. This sequence joins TRBV20-1 and TRBJ2-1; TRBD2 matches 8 bases. Coverage ceases 3 residues before the CDR3 finishes, and the germline J gene fills in the end. From germline, CDR1 is DFQATT and CDR2 SNEGSKA (reference sequence). The CDR3 runs 14 residues. Trimming took 6 bases from V and 8 from J; bases not matched to a gene: 12.

This clone was counted many times. The missing CDR3 end, 3 residues past where the read stops, is filled in from the germline J gene. The chain uses TRBV20-1 and TRBJ1-3; 9 bases match TRBD1. This CDR3 has 20 amino acids. The germline gives CDR1 DFQATT, CDR2 SNEGSKA (reference sequence). With V trimmed by 3 bases and J by 0 bases, 18 bases remained unmatched. The sequenced part of the CDR3 DNA is TGCAGTGCTAGGGACCCTATAAGGACAGGGGCCCGAAGCTCTGGAAACACC. Translated: CSARDPIRTGARSSGNT. The entire CDR3 sequence reads CSARDPIRTGARSSGNTIYF.

There are many counts of this clone. The read terminates 3 residues ahead of where the CDR3 ends, so the germline J gene completes it. V usage is TRBV19 and J usage is TRBJ2-7; D may be TRBD1 (5 bases). V was shortened by 1 base and J by 3 bases, with 7 bases between the two germline ends. The germline gives CDR1 LNHDA, CDR2 SQIVND (reference sequence). The CDR3 contains 13 residues. CDR3 DNA, as far as it was read: TGTGCCAGTAGTATAGGGGGCCGCTACGAG. This encodes CASSIGGRYE. The complete CDR3 reads CASSIGGRYEQYF.

This clone has a count of ten or more. The CDR3 end is not reached by the read, which stops 3 residues before it; the germline J gene fills it in. J is TRBJ1-4 and V is TRBV5-6; D possibly corresponds to TRBD1 (5 bases). Germline V gene data show CDR1 as SGHDT and CDR2 as YYEEEE. This CDR3 comprises 13 residues. The CDR3 bases that were read are TGTGCCAGCAGCCTGTTAGGGGCAATAGAA. Protein sequence: CASSLLGAIE. The full CDR3 sequence reads CASSLLGAIELFF.

The sample holds many counts of this clone. Read sequence stops 3 residues before the CDR3 end, and the germline J gene provides the missing end. The genes are TRBV20-1 and TRBJ2-7; TRBD1 matches 7 bases. The CDR3 has 14 residues. V was pared by 1 base and J by 5 bases, with 8 bases of the junction left unmatched. The germline gives CDR1 DFQATT, CDR2 SNEGSKA (reference sequence). CDR3 DNA, as far as it was read: TGCAGTGCTAGAGCTGAGGGGGCGCGTCACGAG. Amino acids: CSARAEGARHE. The whole CDR3 sequence reads CSARAEGARHEQYF.

This clone has ten or more counts. The CDR3 extends 3 residues past the end of the read, so its final part is completed from the germline J gene. The chain employs TRBV13 and TRBJ2-2, with a tentative D call TRBD1 (5 bases). V was cut by 5 bases and J by 3 bases, with 10 bases left in between. CDR1 PRHDT and CDR2 FYEKMQ come from the germline V gene (reference sequence). The CDR3 extends over 14 amino acids. This CDR3 is CASSQDSYTGELFF. The CDR3 DNA, read in part, is TGTGCCAGCAGCCAAGACAGCTACACCGGGGAG.